These 8 T cell receptor beta chains share one sample of origin, sequenced in a study of T cells in Graves' hyperthyroidism and ophthalmopathy. Template material for amplifying TCR beta CDR3 regions consisted of RNA transcripts. The HTBI primer set served for first-round RT-PCR of the TCR CDR3. Each CDR3 protein is one row after TCRdb ran MiXCR on the multiplex PCR reads. The table has around 800,000 distinct CDR3 sequences, roughly 37% seen once. Input material: blood. The receptors were gathered from a man younger than 35 with Graves' hyperthyroidism.

The chain joins TRBV29-1 to TRBJ2-5, with D perhaps assigned TRBD1 or TRBD2 (7 bases each). Germline CDR1 SQVTM, CDR2 ANQGSEA. Trimming took off 4 bases at V and 9 bases at J, with 21 bases between the two ends. This CDR3 has 14 amino acids. CDR3 region: CSVGGGRGQGAQYF. CDR3 DNA: TGCAGCGTTGGGGGAGGGAGGGGCCAGGGGGCCCAGTACTTC.

This clonotype was detected only once. This chain joins TRBV7-9 and TRBJ2-2; D tentatively fits TRBD1 or TRBD2 (6 bases each). Looked up from germline, CDR1 is SEHNR and CDR2 is FQNEAQ (reference sequence). The CDR3 runs 17 residues. V lost 5 bases and J 4 bases, leaving 20 bases between the germline ends. The CDR3 coding sequence is TGTGCCAGCAGCCCTCCGGGGGCAGCGGTAAGCACCGGGGAGCTGTTTTTT. This gives the protein CASSPPGAAVSTGELFF.

As to this clonotype: It may be a read error: a sequence one base away is much more abundant. The V call is TRBV12-3 or TRBV12-4, the J call TRBJ1-2, with D hard to call. CDR3 length equals 11 residues. V was shortened by 3 bases and J by 10 bases, with 9 bases between the two germline ends. CDR3 residues: CASSFGEYYTF. DNA for the CDR3: TGTGCCAGCAGTTTCGGGGAGTACTACACCTTC.

This clonotype was detected once. The chain uses TRBV9 and TRBJ1-1; 9 positions agree with TRBD1. Germline V gives CDR1 SGDLS, CDR2 YYNGEE. CDR3 length: 16 residues. Germline trimming cut 5 bases from V and 5 bases from J; bases unmatched to any gene: 13. The CDR3 here is CASRDRDRVRGTEAFF. CDR3 nucleotide sequence: TGTGCCAGCAGAGACCGGGACAGGGTTAGAGGTACTGAAGCTTTCTTT.

On this clonotype itself: This may stem from a read error, because a much larger clone lies one nucleotide away. This chain links TRBV7-2 with TRBJ1-3; a possible D gene is TRBD1 (5 bases). Germline V CDR1 and CDR2: SGHTA, FQGNSA. CDR3 length: 14 residues. The V end lost 5 bases, the J end lost 3 bases, and 11 bases lay between the germline ends. The CDR3 region is CASSPRDYGNTIYF. The CDR3 nucleotides are TGTGCCAGCAGCCCCCGGGACTATGGAAACACCATATATTTT.

The chain links TRBV7-3 to TRBJ1-2; D uncertain. Per germline, CDR1 SGHTA and CDR2 FQGTGA. V lost 5 bases to trimming and J lost 2 bases, with 12 bases between them. The CDR3 spans 14 residues. The CDR3 coding sequence is TGTGCCAGCAGCCTCTGGGCCTTAAACTATGGCTACACCTTC. This gives the protein CASSLWALNYGYTF.

This clonotype came up many times. The gene calls are TRBV15 and TRBJ2-5, with TRBD2 matching over 7 bases. V trimming: 8 bases; J trimming: 4 bases; junction bases outside the gene matches: 7. This CDR3 has 13 amino acids. Germline CDR1 and CDR2: LNHNV and YYDKDF (reference sequence). As DNA, the CDR3 is TGTGCCACCCGCCGGGACTATTCAGAGACCCAGTACTTC. This encodes CATRRDYSETQYF.

The genes are TRBV2 and TRBJ2-7, with D perhaps assigned TRBD1 or TRBD2 (5 bases each). V lost 5 bases to trimming and J lost 1 base, with 21 bases between them. The germline CDR1 and CDR2 sequences are SNHLY and FYNNEI. The CDR3 extends over 17 amino acids. The CDR3 loop reads CASSLSGLVGSSYEQYF. The DNA for the CDR3 is TGTGCCAGCAGTTTATCGGGGCTGGTAGGGTCTTCCTACGAGCAGTACTTC.